This TCR beta chain was captured in a study of spatial heterogeneity in lung cancer. TCRdb independently ran MiXCR on the 5' RACE reads; one entry per CDR3 protein. The repertoire includes tens of thousands of distinct CDR3 sequences, roughly 15% of them detected once, and 50% to 60% sits in the top ten. This clonotype has a count of ten or more. Time point of the sample: sample taken at primary tumor resection. Samples were donated by 72 untreated early-stage non-small cell lung cancer patients. Whole RNA was taken from tumor, nontumor lung or frozen PBMC; it was then sequenced unsorted. Sequences were derived from PBMCs, sampled at surgery. This TCR derives from a male donor with early-stage non-small cell lung cancer.

The CDR3 is CASSENSGGAPYEQYF. The CDR3 coding sequence is TGCGCCAGCAGTGAGAATAGCGGGGGAGCCCCCTACGAGCAGTACTTC. V and J are TRBV10-2 and TRBJ2-7, with 9 bases that match TRBD2. This CDR3 has 16 amino acids. Germline loops: CDR1 WSHSY, CDR2 SAAADI. Germline trimming cut 2 bases from V and 2 bases from J; bases unmatched to any gene: 7.